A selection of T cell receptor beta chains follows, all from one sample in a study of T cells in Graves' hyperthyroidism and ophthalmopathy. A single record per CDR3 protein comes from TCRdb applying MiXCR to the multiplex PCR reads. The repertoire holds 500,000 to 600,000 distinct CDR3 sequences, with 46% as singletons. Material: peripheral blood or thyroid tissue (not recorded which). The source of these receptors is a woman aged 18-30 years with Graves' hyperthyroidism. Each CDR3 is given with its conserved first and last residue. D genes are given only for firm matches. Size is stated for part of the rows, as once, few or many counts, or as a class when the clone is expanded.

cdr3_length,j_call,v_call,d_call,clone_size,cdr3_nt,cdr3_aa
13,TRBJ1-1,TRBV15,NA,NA,TGTGCCAGCGGGCCGCCAGGGGTTGGTGAAGCTTTCTTT,CASGPPGVGEAFF
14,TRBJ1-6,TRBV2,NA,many,TGTGCCAGCATGGGCAGCCTTTCGAATTCACCCCTCCACTTT,CASMGSLSNSPLHF
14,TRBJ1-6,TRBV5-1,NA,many,TGCGCCAGCAGCTTGGAGGGTCGCGGGTCACCCCTCCACTTT,CASSLEGRGSPLHF
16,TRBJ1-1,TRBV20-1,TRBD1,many,TGCAGTGCTAGAGACCTGGGGACAGGGAGGGTCACTGAAGCTTTCTTT,CSARDLGTGRVTEAFF
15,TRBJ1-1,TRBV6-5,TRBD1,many,TGTGCCAGCAGTTACTTACGGACAGGGAACACTGAAGCTTTCTTT,CASSYLRTGNTEAFF
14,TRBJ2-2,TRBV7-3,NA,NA,NA,CASSLGMTGGSCFF
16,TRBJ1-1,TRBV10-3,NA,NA,TGTGCCATCAGTGAGTCCCCCCGGTCTCCGAACACTGAAGCTTTCTTT,CAISESPRSPNTEAFF
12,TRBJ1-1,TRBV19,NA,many,TGTGCCAGTAAGCGGTCTTACACTGAAGCTTTCTTT,CASKRSYTEAFF
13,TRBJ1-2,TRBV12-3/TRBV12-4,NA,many,TGTGCCAGCAGCTACGGCGCGGGCTATGGCTACACCTTC,CASSYGAGYGYTF
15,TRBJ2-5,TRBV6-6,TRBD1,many,TGTGCCAGCAGTTACTACGGGGACAGACAAGAGACCCAGTACTTC,CASSYYGDRQETQYF
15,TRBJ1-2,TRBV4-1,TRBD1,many,TGCGCCAGCAGCCTACGACAGGGATCTAACTATGGCTACACCTTC,CASSLRQGSNYGYTF
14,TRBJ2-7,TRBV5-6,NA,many,TGTGCCAGCAGCCAAATCCCGGATTCCTACGAGCAGTACTTC,CASSQIPDSYEQYF
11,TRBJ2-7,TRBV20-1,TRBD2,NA,TGCAGTGCTAGAGATGGGCTAGCGGAGTACTTC,CSARDGLAEYF
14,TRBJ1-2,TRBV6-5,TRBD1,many,TGTGCCAGCTGCCCGGGACAGGGGACTTTAGGCTACACCTTC,CASCPGQGTLGYTF
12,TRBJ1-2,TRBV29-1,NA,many,TGCAGGGGTGGTACAGATAACTATGGCTACACCTTC,CRGGTDNYGYTF
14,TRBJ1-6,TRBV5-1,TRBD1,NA,TGCGCCAGCAGCCCGGACAGGGTTACTTCACCCCTCCACTTT,CASSPDRVTSPLHF
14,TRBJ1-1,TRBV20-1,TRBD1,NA,TGCAGTGCTAGTTACGACAGGGGGAACACTGAAGCTTTCTTT,CSASYDRGNTEAFF
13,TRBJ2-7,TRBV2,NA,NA,TGTGCCAGCAGTCCGGCCGGGTGGGGCGAGCAGTACTTC,CASSPAGWGEQYF
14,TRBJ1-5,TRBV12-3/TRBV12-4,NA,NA,TGTGCCAGCAGTTCCCAGTCATACAATCAGTCCCAGCATTTT,CASSSQSYNQSQHF
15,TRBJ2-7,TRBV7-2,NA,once,TGTGCCAGCAGCCCTAGAAGCGGTTCCTACAATGAGCAGTACTTC,CASSPRSGSYNEQYF
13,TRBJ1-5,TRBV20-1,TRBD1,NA,TGCAGTGCTTTTACAGGGGGCTCTCAGCCCCAGCATTTT,CSAFTGGSQPQHF
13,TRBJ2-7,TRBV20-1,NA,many,TGCAGTGCTGGCAGGGATCGATCTGGCGAGCAGTACTTC,CSAGRDRSGEQYF
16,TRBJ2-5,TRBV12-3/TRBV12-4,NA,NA,TGTGCCAGCAGTGAATTCTCAGGGGATAGCAATCAGCCCCAGTACTTC,CASSEFSGDSNQPQYF
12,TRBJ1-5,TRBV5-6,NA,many,TGTGCCAGCAGCTGGGACGATCAGCCCCAGCATTTT,CASSWDDQPQHF
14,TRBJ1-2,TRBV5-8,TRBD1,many,TGTGCCAGCAGCAAGGGACAGGGAGAGGATGGCTACACCTTC,CASSKGQGEDGYTF
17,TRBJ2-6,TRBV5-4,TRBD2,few,TGTGCCAGCAGCGGGGGGGTTGGGGTGCCTGGGGCCAACGTCCTGACTTTC,CASSGGVGVPGANVLTF
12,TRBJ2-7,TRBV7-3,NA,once,TGTGCCAGCGGCTTATTTGGGGACGAGCAGTACTTC,CASGLFGDEQYF
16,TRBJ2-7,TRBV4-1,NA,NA,TGCGCCAGCAGCCAAGATGGGCGCCGAGGGATATACGAGCAGTACTTC,CASSQDGRRGIYEQYF
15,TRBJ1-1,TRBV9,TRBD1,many,TGTGCCAGCAGCGTACGGACAGGGCGGATCACTGAAGCTTTCTTT,CASSVRTGRITEAFF